This TCR beta chain was retrieved from a study of T cell responses to AZD1222 COVID-19 vaccine. Libraries were prepared by immunoSEQ multiplex PCR; TCRdb keeps only in-frame clonotypes and omits some of them. The data hold around 140,000 clones, with around 90% observed a single time. Germline V gene lookup returns CDR1 MNHEY and CDR2 SVGAGI. The CDR3 runs to 13 residues. The receptor was derived from an adult in good health. The gene calls are TRBV6-5 and TRBJ2-6; TRBD2 is a possible D gene (5 bases). This specimen consisted of peripheral blood, obtained on day 0 of AZD1222 vaccination. The chain's CDR3 is CAVRGSGANVLTF. CDR3 sequence (DNA): TGTGCGGTTAGAGGGTCTGGGGCCAACGTCCTGACTTTC.